This T cell receptor (beta chain) is drawn from a study of CD8+CD57+ T cells in acquired aplastic anemia. In the study overall: Mean yield of DNA from sorted CD4+ and CD8+ cells was approximately 3 ug.

The germline V gene encodes CDR1 SQVTM and CDR2 ANQGSEA. Trimming cost V 2 bases and J 7 bases, with 11 bases left between them. The CDR3 runs to 12 residues. In the case of this clonotype: Its target is not known.

Investigators profiled TCR beta VDJ and CDR3 from genomic DNA template. TCRdb reprocessed the reads with MiXCR, giving one entry per CDR3 protein. The sample shows roughly 200,000 distinct CDR3 sequences, over 60% of them seen only once. General study points: Between the patient and control groups, CD8+ Simpson's diversity did not differ significantly. Patients and controls shared roughly 28 CD8+ CDR3 sequences, which appeared highly expressed in patients and within their immunodominant clones.

V is TRBV29-1 and J is TRBJ1-2; D might be TRBD1 (5 bases). The TCR was taken from a human donor in good health. Sequenced sample: sorted CD4+, CD8+, or CD8+CD57+ T cells (not recorded which) from PBMCs. The CDR3 DNA reads TGCAGCGTTGAATGGACATTCACTGGCTACACCTTC. Its translation: CSVEWTFTGYTF.